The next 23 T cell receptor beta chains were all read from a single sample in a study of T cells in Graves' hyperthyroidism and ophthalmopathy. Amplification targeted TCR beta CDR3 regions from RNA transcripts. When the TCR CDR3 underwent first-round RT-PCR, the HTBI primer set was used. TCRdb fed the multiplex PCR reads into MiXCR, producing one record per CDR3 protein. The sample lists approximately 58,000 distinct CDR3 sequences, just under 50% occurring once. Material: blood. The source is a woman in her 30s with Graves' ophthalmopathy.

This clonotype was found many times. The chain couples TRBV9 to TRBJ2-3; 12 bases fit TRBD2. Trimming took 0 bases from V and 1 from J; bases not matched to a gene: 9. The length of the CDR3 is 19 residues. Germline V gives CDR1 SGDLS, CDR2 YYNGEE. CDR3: CASSVGSSGREGGTDTQYF. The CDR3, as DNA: TGTGCCAGCAGCGTAGGGTCTAGCGGGAGGGAAGGGGGCACAGATACGCAGTATTTT.

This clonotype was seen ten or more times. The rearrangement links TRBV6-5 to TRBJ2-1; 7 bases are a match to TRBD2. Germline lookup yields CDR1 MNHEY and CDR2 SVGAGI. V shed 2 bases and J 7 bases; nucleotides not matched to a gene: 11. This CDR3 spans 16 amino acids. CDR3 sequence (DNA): TGTGCCAGCAGTTACGGGGGAGGGACCTACTTGAATGAGCAGTTCTTC. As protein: CASSYGGGTYLNEQFF.

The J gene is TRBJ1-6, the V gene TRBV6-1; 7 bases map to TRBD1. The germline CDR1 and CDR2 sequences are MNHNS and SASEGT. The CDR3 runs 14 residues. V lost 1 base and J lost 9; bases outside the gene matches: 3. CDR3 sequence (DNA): TGTGCCAGCAGTGAAGGGGAGGGGGCTTCACCCCTCCACTTT. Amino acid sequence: CASSEGEGASPLHF.

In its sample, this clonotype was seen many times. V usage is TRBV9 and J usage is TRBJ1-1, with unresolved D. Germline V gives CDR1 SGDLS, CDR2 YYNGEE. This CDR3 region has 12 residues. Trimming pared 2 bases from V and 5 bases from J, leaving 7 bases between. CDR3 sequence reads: CASSVGFTEAFF. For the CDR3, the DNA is TGTGCCAGCAGCGTGGGTTTTACTGAAGCTTTCTTT.

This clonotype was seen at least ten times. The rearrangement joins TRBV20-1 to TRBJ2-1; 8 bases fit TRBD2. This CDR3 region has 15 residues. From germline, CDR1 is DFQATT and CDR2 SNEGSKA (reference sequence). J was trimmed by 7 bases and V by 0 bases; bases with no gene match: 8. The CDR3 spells CSARDLKASGNEQFF. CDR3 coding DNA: TGCAGTGCTAGAGATCTAAAAGCTAGCGGGAATGAGCAGTTCTTC.

As DNA, the CDR3 is TGCAGTGCTAGACTTCACGGGGATACGCAGTATTTT. Its translation is CSARLHGDTQYF. This chain uses TRBV20-1 with TRBJ2-3; D is unresolved. V lost 2 bases and J lost 6, with 9 bases in between. The germline V gene encodes CDR1 DFQATT and CDR2 SNEGSKA (reference sequence). This CDR3 has 12 amino acids.

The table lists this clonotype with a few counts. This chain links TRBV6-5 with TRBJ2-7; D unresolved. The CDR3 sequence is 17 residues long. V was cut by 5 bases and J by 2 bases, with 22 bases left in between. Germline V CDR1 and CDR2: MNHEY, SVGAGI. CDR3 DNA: TGTGCCAGCAGTAGACCCGCCGGGCTTAAGTACGCCTACGAGCAGTACTTC. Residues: CASSRPAGLKYAYEQYF.

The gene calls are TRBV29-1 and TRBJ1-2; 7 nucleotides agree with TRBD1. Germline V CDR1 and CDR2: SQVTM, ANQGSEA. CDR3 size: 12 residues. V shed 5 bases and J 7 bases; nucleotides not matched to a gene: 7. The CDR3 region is CSVRQGDCGYTF. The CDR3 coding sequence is TGCAGCGTTCGCCAGGGGGATTGTGGCTACACCTTC.

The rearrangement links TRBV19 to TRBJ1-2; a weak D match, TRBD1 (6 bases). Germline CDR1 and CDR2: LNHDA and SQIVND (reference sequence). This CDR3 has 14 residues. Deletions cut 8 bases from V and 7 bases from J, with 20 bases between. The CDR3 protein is CASGSNGQFLGYTF. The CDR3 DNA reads TGTGCCAGTGGTAGTAACGGACAGTTTCTTGGCTACACCTTC.

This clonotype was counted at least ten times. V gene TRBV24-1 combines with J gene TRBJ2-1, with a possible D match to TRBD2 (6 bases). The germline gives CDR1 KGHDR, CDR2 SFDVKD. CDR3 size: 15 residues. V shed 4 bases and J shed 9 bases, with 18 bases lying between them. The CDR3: CATSDPGPRRGEQFF. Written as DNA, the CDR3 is TGTGCCACCAGTGACCCGGGACCCCGGCGGGGTGAGCAGTTCTTC.

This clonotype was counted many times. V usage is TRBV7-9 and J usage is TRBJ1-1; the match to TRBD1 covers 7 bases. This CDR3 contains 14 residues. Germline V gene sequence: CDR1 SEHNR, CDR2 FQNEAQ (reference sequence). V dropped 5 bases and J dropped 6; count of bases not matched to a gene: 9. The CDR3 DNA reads TGTGCCAGCAGCAGGAGGACAGGCACCTCTGAAGCTTTCTTT. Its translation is CASSRRTGTSEAFF.

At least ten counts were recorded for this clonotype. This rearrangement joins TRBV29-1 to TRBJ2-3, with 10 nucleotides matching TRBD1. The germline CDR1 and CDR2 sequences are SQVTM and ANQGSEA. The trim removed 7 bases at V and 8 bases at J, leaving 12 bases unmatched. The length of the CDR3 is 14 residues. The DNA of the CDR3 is TGCAGCGGAGACGAGACAGGGGGCGGCGGTACGCAGTATTTT. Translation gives CSGDETGGGGTQYF.

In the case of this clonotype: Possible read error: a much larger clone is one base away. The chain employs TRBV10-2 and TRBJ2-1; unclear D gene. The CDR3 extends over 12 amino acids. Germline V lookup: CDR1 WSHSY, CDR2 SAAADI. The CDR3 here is CASSGGANEQFF. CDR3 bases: TGTGCCAGCTCAGGCGGTGCGAATGAGCAGTTCTTC.

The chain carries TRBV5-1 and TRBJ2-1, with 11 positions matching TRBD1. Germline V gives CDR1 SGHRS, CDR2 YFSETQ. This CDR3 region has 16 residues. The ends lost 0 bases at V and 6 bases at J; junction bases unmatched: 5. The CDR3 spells CASSLGGQGALNEQFF. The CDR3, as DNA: TGCGCCAGCAGCTTGGGAGGACAGGGGGCGCTCAATGAGCAGTTCTTC.

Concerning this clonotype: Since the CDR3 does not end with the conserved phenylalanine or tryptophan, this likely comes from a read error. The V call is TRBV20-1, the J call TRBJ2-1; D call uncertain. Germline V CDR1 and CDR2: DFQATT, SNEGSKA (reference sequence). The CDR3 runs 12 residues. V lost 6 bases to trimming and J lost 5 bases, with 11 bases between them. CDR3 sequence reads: CSASPGHNEQFC. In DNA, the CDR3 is TGCAGTGCCAGCCCCGGCCACAATGAGCAGTTCTGC.

CDR3 bases: TGTGCCAGCAGTCACGAAGGTAACGGGAGAGGAGAGACCCAGTACTTC. Its translation: CASSHEGNGRGETQYF. V usage is TRBV6-5 and J usage is TRBJ2-5; D might be TRBD2 (6 bases). From germline, CDR1 is MNHEY and CDR2 SVGAGI. V was trimmed by 5 bases and J by 4 bases, leaving 20 bases between them. CDR3 length: 16 residues.

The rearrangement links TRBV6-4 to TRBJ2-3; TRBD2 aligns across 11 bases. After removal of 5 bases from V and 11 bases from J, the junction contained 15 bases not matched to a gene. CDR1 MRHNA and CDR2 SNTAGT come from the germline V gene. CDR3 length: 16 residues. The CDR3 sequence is CASSRKPGLADNEQYF. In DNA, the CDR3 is TGTGCCAGCAGTAGGAAGCCGGGACTAGCGGACAATGAGCAGTATTTT.

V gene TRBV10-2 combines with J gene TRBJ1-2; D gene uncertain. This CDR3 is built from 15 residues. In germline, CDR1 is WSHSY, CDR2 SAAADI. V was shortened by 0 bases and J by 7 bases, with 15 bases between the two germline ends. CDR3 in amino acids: CASSESLGLSSGYTF. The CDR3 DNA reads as TGCGCCAGCAGTGAGTCTCTCGGCCTGAGCTCTGGCTACACCTTC.

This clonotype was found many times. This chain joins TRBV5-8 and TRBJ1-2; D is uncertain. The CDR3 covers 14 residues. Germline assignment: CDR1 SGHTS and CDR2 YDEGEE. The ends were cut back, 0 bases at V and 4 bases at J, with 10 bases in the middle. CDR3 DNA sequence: TGTGCCAGCAGCTTGGGGGGTGGCGGCTATGGCTACACCTTC. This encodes CASSLGGGGYGYTF.

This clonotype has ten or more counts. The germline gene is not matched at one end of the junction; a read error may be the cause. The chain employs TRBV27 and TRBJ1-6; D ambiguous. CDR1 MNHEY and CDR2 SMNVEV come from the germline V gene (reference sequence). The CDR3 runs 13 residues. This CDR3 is CASSLGYISPLHF. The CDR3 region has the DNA TGTGCCAGCAGTTTAGGGTATATTTCACCCCTCCACTTT.

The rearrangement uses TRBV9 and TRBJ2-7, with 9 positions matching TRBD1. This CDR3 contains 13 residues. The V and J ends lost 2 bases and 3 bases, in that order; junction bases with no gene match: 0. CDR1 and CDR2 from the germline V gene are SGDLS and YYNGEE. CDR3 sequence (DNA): TGTGCCAGCAGCGTGACAGGGGGCTACGAGCAGTACTTC. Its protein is CASSVTGGYEQYF. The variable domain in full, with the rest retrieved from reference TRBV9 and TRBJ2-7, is DSGVTQTPKHLITATGQRVTLRCSPRSGDLSVYWYQQSLDQGLQFLIQYYNGEERAKGNILERFSAQQFPDLHSELNLSSLELGDSALYFCASSVTGGYEQYFGPGTRLTVT.

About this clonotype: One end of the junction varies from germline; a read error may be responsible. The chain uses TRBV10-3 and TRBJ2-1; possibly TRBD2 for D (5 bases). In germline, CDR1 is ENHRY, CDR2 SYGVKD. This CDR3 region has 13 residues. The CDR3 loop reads CAIGLASYNEQLF. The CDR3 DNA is TGTGCCATCGGCCTAGCCTCTTACAATGAGCAGCTCTTC.

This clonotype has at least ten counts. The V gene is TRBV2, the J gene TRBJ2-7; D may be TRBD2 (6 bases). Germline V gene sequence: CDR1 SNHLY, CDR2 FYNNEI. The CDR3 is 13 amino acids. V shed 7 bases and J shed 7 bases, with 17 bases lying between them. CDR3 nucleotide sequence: TGTGCCAGCACGGCGGGATCATCGGGAGAGCAGTACTTC. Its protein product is CASTAGSSGEQYF.